This TCR beta chain was sequenced for a study of T cell responses to AZD1222 COVID-19 vaccine. Study results and caveats: Clonal diversity was possibly underestimated, and white British individuals and females predominated among donors. A reported finding is that nearly half of spike-specific TCRs target unmutated variant regions. Just 5 or 6 AZD1222 recipients tested seropositive at baseline.

As to this clone: Antigen specificity is unknown.

CDR3 size: 13 residues. Germline CDR1 and CDR2: LGHDT and YNNKEL (reference sequence). V was shortened by 4 bases and J by 0 bases, with 6 bases between the two germline ends. Profiled with immunoSEQ multiplex PCR; TCRdb holds only in-frame clones, not every one. The table has roughly 100,000 clones, around 82% seen once; the top ten hold around 15%. The sample consisted of peripheral blood, taken on day 0 of AZD1222 vaccination. The receptor comes from an adult in good health. The V gene is TRBV3-1 (or the pseudogene TRBV3-2), the J gene TRBJ1-1; D is unresolved. The chain's CDR3 is CASSPTLNTEAFF. The CDR3 region has the DNA TGTGCCAGCAGCCCCACACTGAACACTGAAGCTTTCTTT.